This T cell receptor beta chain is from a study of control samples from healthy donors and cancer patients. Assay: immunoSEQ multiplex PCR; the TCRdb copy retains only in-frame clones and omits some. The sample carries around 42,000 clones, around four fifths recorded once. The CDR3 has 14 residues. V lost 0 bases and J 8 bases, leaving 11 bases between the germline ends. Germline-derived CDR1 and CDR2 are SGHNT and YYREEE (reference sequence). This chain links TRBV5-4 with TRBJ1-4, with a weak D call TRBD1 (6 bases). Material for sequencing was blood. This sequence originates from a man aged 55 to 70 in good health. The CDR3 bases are TGTGCCAGCAGCTTGGACAGGGAGGGGGAAAAACTGTTTTTT. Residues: CASSLDREGEKLFF.